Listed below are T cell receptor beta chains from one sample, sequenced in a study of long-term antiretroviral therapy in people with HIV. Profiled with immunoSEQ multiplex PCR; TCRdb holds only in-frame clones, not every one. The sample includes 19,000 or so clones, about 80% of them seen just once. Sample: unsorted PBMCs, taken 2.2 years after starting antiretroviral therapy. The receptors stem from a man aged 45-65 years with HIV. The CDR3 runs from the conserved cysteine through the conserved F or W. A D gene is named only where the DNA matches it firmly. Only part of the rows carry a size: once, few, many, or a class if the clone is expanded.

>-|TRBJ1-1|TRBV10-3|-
CAISESRDSNTEAFF
TGTGCCATCAGTGAGTCCCGGGACTCGAACACTGAAGCTTTCTTT
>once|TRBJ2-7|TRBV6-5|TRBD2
CASSYSTSGSHEQYF
TGTGCCAGCAGTTACTCGACTAGCGGGAGCCACGAGCAGTACTTC
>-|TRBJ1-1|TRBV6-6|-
CASRGGETEAFF
TGTGCCAGCAGAGGTGGGGAGACTGAAGCTTTCTTT
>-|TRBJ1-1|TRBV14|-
CASRPIGSNTEAFF
TGTGCCAGCAGGCCAATTGGGAGTAACACTGAAGCTTTCTTT
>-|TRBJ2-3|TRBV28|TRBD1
CASSSTGGHQDTQYF
TGTGCCAGCAGTTCAACAGGGGGTCACCAAGATACGCAGTATTTT
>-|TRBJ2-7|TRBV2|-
CASNRQAAYEQYF
TGTGCCAGCAACAGACAGGCGGCCTACGAGCAGTACTTC
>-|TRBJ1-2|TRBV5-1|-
CASSLDGGYGYTF
TGCGCCAGCAGCTTGGACGGAGGTTATGGCTACACCTTC
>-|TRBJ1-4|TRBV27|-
CASSLEGGKLFF
TGTGCCAGCAGTTTAGAGGGGGGAAAACTGTTTTTT
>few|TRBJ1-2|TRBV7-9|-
CASSGVGYGYTF
TGTGCCAGCAGCGGGGTAGGGTATGGCTACACCTTC
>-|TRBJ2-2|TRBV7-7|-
CASSPANTGELFF
TGTGCTAGCAGCCCAGCAAACACCGGGGAGCTGTTTTTT
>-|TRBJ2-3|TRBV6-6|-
CATSPTAPRTDTQYF
TGTGCTACCTCCCCCACAGCACCAAGAACAGATACGCAGTATTTT
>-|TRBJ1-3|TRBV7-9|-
CASSLATAGNTIYF
TGTGCCAGCAGCTTAGCGACAGCCGGAAACACCATATATTTT
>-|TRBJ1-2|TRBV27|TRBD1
CASRRGQTLNYGYTF
TGTGCCAGCAGGCGGGGACAGACTCTTAACTATGGCTACACCTTC
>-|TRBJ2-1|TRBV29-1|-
CSVEDRTGWPFF
TGCAGCGTTGAAGATCGTACAGGGTGGCCATTCTTC
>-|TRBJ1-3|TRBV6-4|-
CARHLGRGPGGNTIYF
TGTGCCCGACACTTGGGTAGGGGTCCGGGCGGAAACACCATATATTTT
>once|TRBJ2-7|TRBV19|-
CASSIGHGYEQYF
TGTGCCAGTAGTATTGGACACGGCTACGAGCAGTACTTC
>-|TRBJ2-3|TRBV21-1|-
CASSTVSGDSTDTQYF
TGTGCCAGCAGCACAGTGAGCGGGGATAGCACAGATACGCAGTATTTT
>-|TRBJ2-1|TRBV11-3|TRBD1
CASSLGLSGTGDFEQFF
TGTGCCAGCAGCTTAGGGTTGTCTGGGACAGGGGATTTTGAGCAGTTCTTC
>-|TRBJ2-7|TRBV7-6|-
CASSLDSFEQYF
TGTGCCAGCAGCTTGGACAGCTTCGAGCAGTACTTC
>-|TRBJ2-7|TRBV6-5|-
CASSYRTVDSYEQYF
TGTGCCAGCAGTTATCGGACAGTGGATTCCTACGAGCAGTACTTC
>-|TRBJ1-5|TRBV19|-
CAGRWRGRGFNSNQPQHF
TGTGCCGGGCGGTGGCGGGGGAGGGGGTTTAATAGCAATCAGCCCCAGCATTTT
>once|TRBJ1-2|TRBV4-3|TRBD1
CASSHGAGQGNYGYTF
TGCGCCAGCAGCCACGGGGCGGGACAGGGTAACTATGGCTACACCTTC
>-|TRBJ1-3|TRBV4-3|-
CASSQDRGFGGNTIYF
TGCGCCAGCAGCCAAGATCGGGGCTTTGGCGGAAACACCATATATTTT
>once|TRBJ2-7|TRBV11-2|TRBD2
CASSPRGGGYEQYF
TGTGCCAGCAGCCCGCGCGGGGGGGGATACGAGCAGTACTTC
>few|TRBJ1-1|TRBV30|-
CAWSVLMGVTEAFF
TGTGCCTGGAGTGTACTGATGGGGGTCACTGAAGCTTTCTTT
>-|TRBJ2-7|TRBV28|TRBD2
CASRPPRLAGGHEQYF
TGTGCCAGCAGACCCCCCCGACTAGCGGGAGGCCACGAGCAGTACTTC
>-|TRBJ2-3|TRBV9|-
CASSVGVGGGRTDTQYF
TGTGCCAGCAGCGTGGGGGTTGGGGGCGGTAGGACAGATACGCAGTATTTT
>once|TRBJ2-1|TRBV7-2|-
CASSFPGQVSYNEQFF
TGTGCCAGCAGCTTCCCGGGGCAGGTCTCCTACAATGAGCAGTTCTTC
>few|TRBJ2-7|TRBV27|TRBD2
CASSAFGTSGFYEQYF
TGTGCCAGCAGTGCCTTCGGAACTAGCGGTTTCTACGAGCAGTACTTC
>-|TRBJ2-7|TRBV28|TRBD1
CASSYTGTGGSEQYF
TGTGCCAGCAGCTATACCGGGACAGGGGGCAGTGAGCAGTACTTC
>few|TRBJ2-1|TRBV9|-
CASSSRLEQFF
TGTGCCAGCAGCTCCCGACTAGAGCAGTTCTTC
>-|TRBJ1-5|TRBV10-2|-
CASSDVSGGMDQPQHF
TGCGCCAGCAGTGACGTTTCTGGGGGGATGGATCAGCCCCAGCATTTT
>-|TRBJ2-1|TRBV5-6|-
CASSLYGYNEQFF
TGTGCCAGCAGCTTGTACGGGTACAATGAGCAGTTCTTC
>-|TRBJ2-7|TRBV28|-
CASKRGKGFWYEQYF
TGTGCCTCCAAGAGGGGGAAAGGGTTCTGGTACGAGCAGTACTTC
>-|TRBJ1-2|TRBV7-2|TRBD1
CASSPGTGTTGGYTF
TGTGCCAGCAGCCCGGGGACAGGGACCACCGGTGGCTACACCTTC
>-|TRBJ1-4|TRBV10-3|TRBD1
CAISAGQGEKLFF
TGTGCCATCAGTGCGGGACAGGGGGAAAAACTGTTTTTT
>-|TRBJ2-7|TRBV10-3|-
CAISESLAPSSYEQYF
TGTGCCATCAGTGAGTCGTTAGCGCCCAGCTCCTACGAGCAGTACTTC
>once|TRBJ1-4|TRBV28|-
CATTGVDRLNEKLFF
TGTGCCACGACCGGGGTAGACAGGCTTAATGAAAAACTGTTTTTT
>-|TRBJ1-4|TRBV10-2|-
CASSVYGRGGNEKLFF
TGCGCCAGCAGTGTGTACGGTCGGGGAGGGAATGAAAAACTGTTTTTT
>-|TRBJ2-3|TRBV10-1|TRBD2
CASSSGLAHTDTQYF
TGCGCCAGCAGCTCCGGACTAGCACACACAGATACGCAGTATTTT
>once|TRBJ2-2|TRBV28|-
CASRPYGDGELFF
TGTGCCAGCAGACCCTACGGGGACGGGGAGCTGTTTTTT
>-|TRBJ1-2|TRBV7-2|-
CASSHRSGFYGYTF
TGTGCCAGCAGCCACAGGTCGGGTTTTTATGGCTACACCTTC
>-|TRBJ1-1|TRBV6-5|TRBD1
CASSYLQGAGYEAFF
TGTGCCAGCAGTTACCTACAGGGGGCAGGGTATGAAGCTTTCTTT
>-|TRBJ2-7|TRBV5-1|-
CASSFGRALTYEQYF
TGCGCCAGCAGCTTTGGCAGGGCCCTAACCTACGAGCAGTACTTC
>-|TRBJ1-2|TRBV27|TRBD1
CASSLEGQGYYGYTF
TGTGCCAGCAGTTTAGAGGGACAGGGGTACTATGGCTACACCTTC
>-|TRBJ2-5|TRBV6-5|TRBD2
CASSYSRGGLETQYF
TGTGCCAGCAGTTACTCGAGGGGAGGGTTGGAGACCCAGTACTTC
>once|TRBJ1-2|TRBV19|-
CASSIAPNYGYTF
TGTGCCAGTAGTATAGCCCCGAACTATGGCTACACCTTC
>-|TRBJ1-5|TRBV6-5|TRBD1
CASSTGDHSNQPQHF
TGTGCCAGCAGTACAGGGGACCATAGCAATCAGCCCCAGCATTTT
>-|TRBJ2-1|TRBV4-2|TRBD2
CASSQGTSRYNEQFF
TGTGCCAGCAGCCAGGGGACTAGCCGGTACAATGAGCAGTTCTTC
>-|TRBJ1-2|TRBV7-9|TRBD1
CASSSAGQVYGYTF
TGTGCCAGCAGCTCGGCGGGACAGGTCTATGGCTACACCTTC
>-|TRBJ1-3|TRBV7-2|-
CASSLLTSGNTIYF
TGTGCCAGCAGCTTGCTGACCTCCGGAAACACCATATATTTT
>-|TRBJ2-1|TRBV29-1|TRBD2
CSVEISGGARQFF
TGCAGCGTTGAAATTAGCGGGGGGGCAAGGCAGTTCTTC
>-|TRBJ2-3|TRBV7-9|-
CASSLRLEGDTQYF
TGTGCCAGCAGCCTGCGACTAGAAGGAGATACGCAGTATTTT
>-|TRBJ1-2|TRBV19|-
CASSIGAARYGYTF
TGTGCCAGTAGTATTGGGGCAGCTCGCTATGGCTACACCTTC
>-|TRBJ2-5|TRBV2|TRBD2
CASSGGGLVGTQYF
TGTGCCAGCAGTGGGGGAGGGCTCGTTGGGACCCAGTACTTC
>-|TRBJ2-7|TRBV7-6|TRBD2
CASSVQRGVSYEQYF
TGTGCCAGCAGCGTCCAGCGGGGGGTCTCCTACGAGCAGTACTTC
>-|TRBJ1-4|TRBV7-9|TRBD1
CASSNLDRGGSNEKLFF
TGTGCCAGCAGCAACTTGGACAGGGGGGGATCAAATGAAAAACTGTTTTTT
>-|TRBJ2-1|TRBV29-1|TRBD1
CSVTGGTYNEQFF
TGCAGCGTCACAGGGGGAACGTACAATGAGCAGTTCTTC
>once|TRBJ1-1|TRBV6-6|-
CASSYSRDTEAFF
TGTGCCAGCAGTTACTCCAGGGACACTGAAGCTTTCTTT
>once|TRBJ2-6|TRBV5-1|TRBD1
CASSLRAGTGGNSGANVLTF
TGCGCCAGCAGCTTGAGGGCCGGGACAGGGGGCAACTCTGGGGCCAACGTCCTGACTTTC